This T cell receptor (beta chain) is drawn from a study of neoadjuvant anti-PD-1 for oral cavity cancer. With respect to this clone: As yet, its antigen is unknown.

These newly diagnosed stage II-IVA oral cavity squamous cell carcinoma patients had no prior systemic or radiation treatment. The data were produced by immunoSEQ multiplex PCR, yet TCRdb's version contains in-frame clones alone and is incomplete. The data hold approximately 16,000 clones, with roughly 69% observed a single time. The study's findings and limits: After neoadjuvant nivolumab, PBMC T cell clonality was significantly higher in non-responders than responders.

The CDR3 is made up of 15 amino acids. Trimming removed 6 bases from V and 0 bases from J, with 11 bases in between. Looked up from germline, CDR1 is SNHLY and CDR2 is FYNNEI. The V call is TRBV2, the J call TRBJ1-4; D unclear. The starting material was PBMCs, obtained before nivolumab (anti-PD-1) treatment. This receptor was identified in a person aged 35 to 85 with oral cavity squamous cell carcinoma. Here the CDR3 reads CASRGISATNEKLFF. The CDR3 nucleotides are TGTGCCAGCAGAGGGATAAGTGCAACTAATGAAAAACTGTTTTTT.